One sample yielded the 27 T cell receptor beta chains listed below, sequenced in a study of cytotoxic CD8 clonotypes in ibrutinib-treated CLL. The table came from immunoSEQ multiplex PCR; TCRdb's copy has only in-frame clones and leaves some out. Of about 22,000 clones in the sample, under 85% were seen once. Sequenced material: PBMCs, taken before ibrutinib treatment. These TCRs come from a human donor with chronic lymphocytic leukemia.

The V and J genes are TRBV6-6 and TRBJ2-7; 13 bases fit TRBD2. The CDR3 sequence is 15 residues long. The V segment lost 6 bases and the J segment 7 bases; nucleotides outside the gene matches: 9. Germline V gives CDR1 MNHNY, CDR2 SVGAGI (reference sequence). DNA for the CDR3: TGTGCCAGCAGCCGACCCGGACTAGCGGGAGAGGAGCAGTACTTC. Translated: CASSRPGLAGEEQYF.

Written as DNA, the CDR3 is TGTGCCTGGACCGCCGTTAGCGGGAGGGCCGGCGGGGAGCTGTTTTTT. This translates into CAWTAVSGRAGGELFF. The J gene is TRBJ2-2, the V gene TRBV30; 11 bases are shared with TRBD2. With V trimmed by 4 bases and J by 7 bases, 11 bases remained unmatched. The CDR3 is made up of 16 amino acids. Germline CDR1 reads GTSNPN; CDR2 reads SVGIG (reference sequence).

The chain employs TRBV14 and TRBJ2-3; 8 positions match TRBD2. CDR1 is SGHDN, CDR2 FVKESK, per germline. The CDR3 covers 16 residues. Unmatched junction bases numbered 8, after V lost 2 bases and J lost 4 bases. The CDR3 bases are TGTGCCAGCAGCCAATATCACGGGACTAGGGCAGATACGCAGTATTTT. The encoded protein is CASSQYHGTRADTQYF.

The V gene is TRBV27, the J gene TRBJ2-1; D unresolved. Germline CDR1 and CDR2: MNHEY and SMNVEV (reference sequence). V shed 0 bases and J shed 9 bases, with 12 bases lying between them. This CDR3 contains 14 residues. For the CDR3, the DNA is TGTGCCAGCAGTTTATCGACGAGTTCCACTGAGCAGTTCTTC. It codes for CASSLSTSSTEQFF.

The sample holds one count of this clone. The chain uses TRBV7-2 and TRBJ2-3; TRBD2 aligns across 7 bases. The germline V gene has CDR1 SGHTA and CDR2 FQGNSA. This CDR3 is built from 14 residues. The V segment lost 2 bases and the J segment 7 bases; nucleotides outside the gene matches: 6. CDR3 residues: CASSLLAGAHTQYF. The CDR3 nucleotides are TGTGCCAGCAGCTTACTTGCGGGAGCCCATACGCAGTATTTT.

The CDR3 DNA reads as TGTGCCAGTGGGCCAGGGAACACAGATACGCAGTATTTT. Protein sequence: CASGPGNTDTQYF. The chain combines TRBV19 with TRBJ2-3; D may be TRBD1 (5 bases). Trimming removed 8 bases from V and 2 bases from J, with 11 bases in between. Germline CDR1 is LNHDA and CDR2 is SQIVND (reference sequence). This CDR3 comprises 13 residues.

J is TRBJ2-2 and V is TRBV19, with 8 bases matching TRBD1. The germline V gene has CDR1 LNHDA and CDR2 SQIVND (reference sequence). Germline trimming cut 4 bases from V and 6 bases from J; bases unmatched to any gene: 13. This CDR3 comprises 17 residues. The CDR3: CASSTPDRAISSGELFF. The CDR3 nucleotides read TGTGCCAGTAGTACTCCGGACAGGGCGATATCTTCCGGGGAGCTGTTTTTT.

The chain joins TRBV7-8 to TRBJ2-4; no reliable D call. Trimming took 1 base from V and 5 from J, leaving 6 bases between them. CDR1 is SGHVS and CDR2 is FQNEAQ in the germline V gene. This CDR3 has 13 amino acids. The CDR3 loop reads CASSLDWENIQYF. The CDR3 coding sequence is TGTGCCAGCAGCTTAGACTGGGAAAACATTCAGTACTTC.

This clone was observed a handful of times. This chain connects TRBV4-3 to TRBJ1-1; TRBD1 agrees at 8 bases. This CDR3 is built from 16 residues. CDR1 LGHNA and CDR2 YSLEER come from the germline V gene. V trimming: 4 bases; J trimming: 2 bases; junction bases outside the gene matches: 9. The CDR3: CASSRRGTGRNTEAFF. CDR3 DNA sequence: TGCGCCAGCAGCCGGCGGGGGACAGGTCGAAACACTGAAGCTTTCTTT.

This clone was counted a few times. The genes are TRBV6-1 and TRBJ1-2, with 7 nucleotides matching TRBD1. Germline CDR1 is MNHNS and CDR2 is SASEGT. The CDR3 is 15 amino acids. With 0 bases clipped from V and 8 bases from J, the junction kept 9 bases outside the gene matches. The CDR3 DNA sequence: TGTGCCAGCAGTGAAGCAGGACAGGTAATTGGCGGCTACACCTTC. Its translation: CASSEAGQVIGGYTF.

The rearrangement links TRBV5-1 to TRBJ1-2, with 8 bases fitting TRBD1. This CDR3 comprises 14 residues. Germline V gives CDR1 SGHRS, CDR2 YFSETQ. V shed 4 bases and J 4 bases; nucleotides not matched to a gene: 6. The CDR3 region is CASSLSQGAYGYTF. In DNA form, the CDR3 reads TGCGCCAGCAGCCTCTCCCAGGGGGCCTATGGCTACACCTTC.

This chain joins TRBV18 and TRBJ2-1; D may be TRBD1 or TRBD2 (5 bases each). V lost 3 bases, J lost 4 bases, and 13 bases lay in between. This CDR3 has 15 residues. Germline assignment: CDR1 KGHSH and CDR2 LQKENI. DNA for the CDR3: TGTGCCAGCTCACCGGCGACGGGACCATACAATGAGCAGTTCTTC. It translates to CASSPATGPYNEQFF.

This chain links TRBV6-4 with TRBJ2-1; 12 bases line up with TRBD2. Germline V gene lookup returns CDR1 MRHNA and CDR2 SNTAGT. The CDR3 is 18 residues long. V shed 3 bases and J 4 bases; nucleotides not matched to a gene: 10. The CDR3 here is CASSEAPLAGGLYNEQFF. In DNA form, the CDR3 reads TGTGCCAGCAGTGAAGCCCCACTAGCGGGAGGACTTTACAATGAGCAGTTCTTC.

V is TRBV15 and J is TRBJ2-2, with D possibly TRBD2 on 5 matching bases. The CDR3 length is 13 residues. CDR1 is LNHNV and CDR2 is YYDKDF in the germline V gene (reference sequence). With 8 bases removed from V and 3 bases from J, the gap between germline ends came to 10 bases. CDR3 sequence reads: CATRAGHTGELFF. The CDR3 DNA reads TGTGCCACCCGGGCGGGTCACACCGGGGAGCTGTTTTTT.

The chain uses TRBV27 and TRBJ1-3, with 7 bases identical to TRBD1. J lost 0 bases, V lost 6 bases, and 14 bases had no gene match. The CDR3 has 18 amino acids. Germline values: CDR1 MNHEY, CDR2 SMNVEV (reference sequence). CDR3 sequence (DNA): TGTGCCAGCAGCCGACAGGGTCTATCCATTAGCTCTGGAAACACCATATATTTT. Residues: CASSRQGLSISSGNTIYF.

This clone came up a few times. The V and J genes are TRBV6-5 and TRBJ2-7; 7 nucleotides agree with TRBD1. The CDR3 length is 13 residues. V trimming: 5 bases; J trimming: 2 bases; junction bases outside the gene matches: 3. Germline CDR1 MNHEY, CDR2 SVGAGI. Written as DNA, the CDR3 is TGTGCCAGCAGTCGACAGGGCACCTACGAGCAGTACTTC. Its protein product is CASSRQGTYEQYF.

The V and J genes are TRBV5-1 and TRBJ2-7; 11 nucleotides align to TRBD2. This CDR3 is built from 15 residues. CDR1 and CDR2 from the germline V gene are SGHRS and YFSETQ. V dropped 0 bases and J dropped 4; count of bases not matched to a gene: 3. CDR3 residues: CASSLALAGAYEQYF. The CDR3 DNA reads TGCGCCAGCAGCTTGGCACTAGCGGGAGCTTACGAGCAGTACTTC.

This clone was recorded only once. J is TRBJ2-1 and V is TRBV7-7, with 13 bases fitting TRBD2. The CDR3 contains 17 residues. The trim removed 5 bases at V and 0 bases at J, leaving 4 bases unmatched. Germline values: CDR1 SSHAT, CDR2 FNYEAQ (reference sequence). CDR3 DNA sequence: TGTGCCAGCAGCCCCCGGACTAGCGGGAGCTCCTACAATGAGCAGTTCTTC. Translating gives CASSPRTSGSSYNEQFF.

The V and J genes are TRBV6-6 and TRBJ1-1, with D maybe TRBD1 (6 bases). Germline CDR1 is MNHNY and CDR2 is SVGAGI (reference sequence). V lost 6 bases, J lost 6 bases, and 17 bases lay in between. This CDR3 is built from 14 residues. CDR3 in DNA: TGTGCCAGCAGCCCCACAGGGAGAGGGGCTGAAGCTTTCTTT. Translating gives CASSPTGRGAEAFF.

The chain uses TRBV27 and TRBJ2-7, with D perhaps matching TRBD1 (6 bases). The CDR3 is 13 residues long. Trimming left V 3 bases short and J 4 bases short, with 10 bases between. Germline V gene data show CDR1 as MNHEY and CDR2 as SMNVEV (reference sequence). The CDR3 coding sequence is TGTGCCAGCAGTTTCTTCAGGGGTTACGAGCAGTACTTC. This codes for CASSFFRGYEQYF.

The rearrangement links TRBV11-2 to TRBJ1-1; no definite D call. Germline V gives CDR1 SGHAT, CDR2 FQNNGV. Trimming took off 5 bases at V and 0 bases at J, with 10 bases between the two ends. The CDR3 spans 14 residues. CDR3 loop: CASSRNSMNTEAFF. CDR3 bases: TGTGCCAGCAGCCGAAATTCAATGAACACTGAAGCTTTCTTT.

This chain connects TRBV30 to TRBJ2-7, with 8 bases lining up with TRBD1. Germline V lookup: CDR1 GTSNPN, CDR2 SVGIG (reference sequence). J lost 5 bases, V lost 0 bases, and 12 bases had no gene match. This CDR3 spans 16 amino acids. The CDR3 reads CAWSVLGQAFVHEQYF. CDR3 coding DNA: TGTGCCTGGAGTGTCCTGGGACAGGCTTTCGTCCACGAGCAGTACTTC.

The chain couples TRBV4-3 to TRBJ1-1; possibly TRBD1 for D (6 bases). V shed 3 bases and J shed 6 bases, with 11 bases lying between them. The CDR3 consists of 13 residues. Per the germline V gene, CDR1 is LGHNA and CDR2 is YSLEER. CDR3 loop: CASSQRGGAEAFF. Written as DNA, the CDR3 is TGCGCCAGCAGCCAGAGAGGGGGGGCTGAAGCTTTCTTT.

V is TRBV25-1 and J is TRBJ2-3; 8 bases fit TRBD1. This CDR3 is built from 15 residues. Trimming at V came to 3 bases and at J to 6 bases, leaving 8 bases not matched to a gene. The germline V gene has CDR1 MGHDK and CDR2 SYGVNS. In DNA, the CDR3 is TGTGCCAGCAGTGATCCGGGACAGGTACAGGATACGCAGTATTTT. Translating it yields CASSDPGQVQDTQYF.

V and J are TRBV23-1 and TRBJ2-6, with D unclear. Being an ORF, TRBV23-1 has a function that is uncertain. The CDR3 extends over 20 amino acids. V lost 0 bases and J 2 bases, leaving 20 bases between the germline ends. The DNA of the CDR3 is TGCGCCAGCAGTCAATCGATTTGCCGGGCCTGGAAGCCTGGGGCCAACGTCCTGACTTTC. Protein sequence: CASSQSICRAWKPGANVLTF.

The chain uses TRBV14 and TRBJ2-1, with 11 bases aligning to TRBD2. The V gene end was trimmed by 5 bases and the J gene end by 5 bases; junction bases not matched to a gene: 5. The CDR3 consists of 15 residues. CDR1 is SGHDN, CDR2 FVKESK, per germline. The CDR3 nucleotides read TGTGCCAGCAGCTCACTAGCGGGAGTACACAATGAGCAGTTCTTC. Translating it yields CASSSLAGVHNEQFF.

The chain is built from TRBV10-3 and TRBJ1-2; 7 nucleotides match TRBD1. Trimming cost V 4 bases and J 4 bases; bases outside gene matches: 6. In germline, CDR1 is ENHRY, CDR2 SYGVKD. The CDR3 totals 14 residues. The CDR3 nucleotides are TGTGCCATCAGTGGGGGGGGGACAGTCTATGGCTACACCTTC. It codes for CAISGGGTVYGYTF.